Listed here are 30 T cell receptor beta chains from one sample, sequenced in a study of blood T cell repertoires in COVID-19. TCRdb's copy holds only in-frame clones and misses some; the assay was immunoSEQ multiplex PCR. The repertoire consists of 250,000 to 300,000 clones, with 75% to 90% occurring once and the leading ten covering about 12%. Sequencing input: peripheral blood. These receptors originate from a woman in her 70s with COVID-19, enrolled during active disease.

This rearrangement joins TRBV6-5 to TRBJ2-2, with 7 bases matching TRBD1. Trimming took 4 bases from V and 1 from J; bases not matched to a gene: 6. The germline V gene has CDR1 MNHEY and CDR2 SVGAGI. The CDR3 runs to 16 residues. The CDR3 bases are TGTGCCAGCAGTTCCTGGACAGGCAAGAACACCGGGGAGCTGTTTTTT. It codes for CASSSWTGKNTGELFF.

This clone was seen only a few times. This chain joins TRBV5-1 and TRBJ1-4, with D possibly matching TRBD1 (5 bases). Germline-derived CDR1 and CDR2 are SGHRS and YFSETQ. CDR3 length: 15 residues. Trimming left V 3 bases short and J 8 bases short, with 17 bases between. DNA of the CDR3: TGCGCCAGCAGCTCAACCGGGACTTTGGGGGAAAAACTGTTTTTT. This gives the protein CASSSTGTLGEKLFF. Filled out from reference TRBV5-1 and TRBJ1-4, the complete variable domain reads KAGVTQTPRYLIKTRGQQVTLSCSPISGHRSVSWYQQTPGQGLQFLFEYFSETQRNKGNFPGRFSGRQFSNSRSEMNVSTLELGDSALYLCASSSTGTLGEKLFFGSGTQLSVL.

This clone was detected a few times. CDR3 residues: CASSVQGANTEAFF. In DNA, the CDR3 is TGTGCCAGCAGCGTACAGGGGGCGAACACTGAAGCTTTCTTT. V is TRBV9 and J is TRBJ1-1; 8 bases match TRBD1. The germline CDR1 and CDR2 sequences are SGDLS and YYNGEE. The CDR3 is 14 amino acids. J was trimmed by 1 base and V by 1 base; bases with no gene match: 0.

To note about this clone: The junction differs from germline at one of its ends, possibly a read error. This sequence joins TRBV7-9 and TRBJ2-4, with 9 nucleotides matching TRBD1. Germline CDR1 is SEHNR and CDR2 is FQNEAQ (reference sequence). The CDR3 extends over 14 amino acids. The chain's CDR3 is CASSLGTGEGTYRF. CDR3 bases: TGTGCCAGCAGCTTAGGGACAGGGGAAGGGACCTATCGCTTC.

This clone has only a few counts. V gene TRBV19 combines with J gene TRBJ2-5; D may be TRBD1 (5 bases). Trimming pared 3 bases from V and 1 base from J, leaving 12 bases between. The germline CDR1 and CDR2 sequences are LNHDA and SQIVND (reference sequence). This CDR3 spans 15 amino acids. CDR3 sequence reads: CASSISLGVQETQYF. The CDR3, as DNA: TGTGCCAGTAGTATTAGTCTAGGGGTCCAAGAGACCCAGTACTTC.

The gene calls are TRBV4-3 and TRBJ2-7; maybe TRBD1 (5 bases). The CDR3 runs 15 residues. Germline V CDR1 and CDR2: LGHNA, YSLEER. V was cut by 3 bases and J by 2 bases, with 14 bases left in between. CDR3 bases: TGCGCCAGCAGCCATGTGACAGCCCCAACCTACGAGCAGTACTTC. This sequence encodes CASSHVTAPTYEQYF.

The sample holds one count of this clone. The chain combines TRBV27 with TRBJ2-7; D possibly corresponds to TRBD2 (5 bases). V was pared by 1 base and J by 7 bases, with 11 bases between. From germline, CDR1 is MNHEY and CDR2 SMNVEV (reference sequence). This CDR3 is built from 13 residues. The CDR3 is CASSLFRGWEQYF. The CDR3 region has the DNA TGTGCCAGCAGTTTATTTCGGGGATGGGAGCAGTACTTC.

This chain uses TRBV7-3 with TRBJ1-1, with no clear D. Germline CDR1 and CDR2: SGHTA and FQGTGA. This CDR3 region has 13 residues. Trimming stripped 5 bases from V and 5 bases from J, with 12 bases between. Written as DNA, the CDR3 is TGTGCCAGCAGCCAACGAACGGGGACTGAAGCTTTCTTT. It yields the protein CASSQRTGTEAFF.

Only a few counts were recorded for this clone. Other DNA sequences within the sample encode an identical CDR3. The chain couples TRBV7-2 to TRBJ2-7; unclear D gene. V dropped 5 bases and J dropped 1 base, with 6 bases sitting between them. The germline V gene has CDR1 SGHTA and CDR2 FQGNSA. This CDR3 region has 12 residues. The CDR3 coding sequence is TGTGCCAGCAGCCTCTCGTCCTACGAGCAGTACTTC. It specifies CASSLSSYEQYF.

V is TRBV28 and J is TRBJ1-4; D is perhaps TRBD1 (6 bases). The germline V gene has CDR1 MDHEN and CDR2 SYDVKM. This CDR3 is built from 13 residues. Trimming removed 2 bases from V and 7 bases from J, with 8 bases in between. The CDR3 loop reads CASSLGTLEKLFF. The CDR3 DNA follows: TGTGCCAGCAGTTTAGGGACACTTGAAAAACTGTTTTTT.

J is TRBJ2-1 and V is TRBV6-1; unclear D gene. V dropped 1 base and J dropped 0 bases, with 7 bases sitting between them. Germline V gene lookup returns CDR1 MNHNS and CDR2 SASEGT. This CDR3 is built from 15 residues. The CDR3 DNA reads TGTGCCAGCAGTGAAGTGGTTAGCTCCTACAATGAGCAGTTCTTC. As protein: CASSEVVSSYNEQFF.

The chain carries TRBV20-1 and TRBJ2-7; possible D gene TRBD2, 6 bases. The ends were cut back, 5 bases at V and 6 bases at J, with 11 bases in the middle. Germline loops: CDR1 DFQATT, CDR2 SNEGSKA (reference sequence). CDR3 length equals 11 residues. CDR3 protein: CSAGDLAEQYF. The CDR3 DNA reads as TGCAGTGCTGGGGACTTAGCCGAGCAGTACTTC.

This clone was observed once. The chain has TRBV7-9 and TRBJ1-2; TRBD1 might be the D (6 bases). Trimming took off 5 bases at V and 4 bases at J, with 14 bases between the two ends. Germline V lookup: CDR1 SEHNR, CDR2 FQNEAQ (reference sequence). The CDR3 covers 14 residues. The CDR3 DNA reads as TGTGCCAGCAGCCCCGCAGGGGAAGGCTATGGCTACACCTTC. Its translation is CASSPAGEGYGYTF.

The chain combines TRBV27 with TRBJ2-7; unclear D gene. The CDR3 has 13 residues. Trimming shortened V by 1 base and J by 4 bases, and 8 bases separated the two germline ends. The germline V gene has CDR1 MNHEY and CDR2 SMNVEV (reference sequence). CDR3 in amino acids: CASSLLSRYEQYF. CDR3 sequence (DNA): TGTGCCAGCAGTTTATTATCCCGGTACGAGCAGTACTTC.

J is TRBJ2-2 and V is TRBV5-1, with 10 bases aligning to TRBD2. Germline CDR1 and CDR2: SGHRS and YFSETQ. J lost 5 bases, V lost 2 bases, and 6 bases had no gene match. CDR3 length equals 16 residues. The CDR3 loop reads CASSFASGGETGELFF. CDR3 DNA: TGCGCCAGCAGCTTCGCTAGCGGGGGAGAAACCGGGGAGCTGTTTTTT. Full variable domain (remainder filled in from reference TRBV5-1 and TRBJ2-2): KAGVTQTPRYLIKTRGQQVTLSCSPISGHRSVSWYQQTPGQGLQFLFEYFSETQRNKGNFPGRFSGRQFSNSRSEMNVSTLELGDSALYLCASSFASGGETGELFFGEGSRLTVL.

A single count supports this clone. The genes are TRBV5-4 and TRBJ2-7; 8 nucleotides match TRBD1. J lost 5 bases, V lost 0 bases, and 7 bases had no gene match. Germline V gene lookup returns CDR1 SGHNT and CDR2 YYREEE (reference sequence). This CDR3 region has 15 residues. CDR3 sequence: CASSLARAGGDEQYF. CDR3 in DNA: TGTGCCAGCAGCTTGGCCAGGGCAGGGGGCGACGAGCAGTACTTC.

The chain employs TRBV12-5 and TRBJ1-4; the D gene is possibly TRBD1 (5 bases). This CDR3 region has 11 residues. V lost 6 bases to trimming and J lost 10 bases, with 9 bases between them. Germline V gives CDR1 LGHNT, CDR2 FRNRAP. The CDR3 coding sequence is TGTGCTAGTGGCGGGGGGGGAAAACTGTTTTTT. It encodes CASGGGGKLFF.

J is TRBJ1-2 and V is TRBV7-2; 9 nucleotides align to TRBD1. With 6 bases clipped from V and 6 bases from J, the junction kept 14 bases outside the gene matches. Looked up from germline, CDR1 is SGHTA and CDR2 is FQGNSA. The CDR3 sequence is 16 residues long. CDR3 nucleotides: TGTGCCAGCAGTAAAGGGACAGGGTGGGCGGTGGATGGCTACACCTTC. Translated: CASSKGTGWAVDGYTF.

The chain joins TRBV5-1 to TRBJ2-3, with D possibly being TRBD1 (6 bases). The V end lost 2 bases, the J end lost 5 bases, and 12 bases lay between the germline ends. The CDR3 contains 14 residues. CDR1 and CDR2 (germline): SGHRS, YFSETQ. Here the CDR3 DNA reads TGCGCCAGCAGCTTTGGACAGTTCGGAGATACGCAGTATTTT. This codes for CASSFGQFGDTQYF.

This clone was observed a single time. DNA of the CDR3: TGTGCCAGCTCAGAAGGGAGAGCGGGCTATGGCTACACCTTC. This codes for CASSEGRAGYGYTF. V is TRBV18 and J is TRBJ1-2; unclear D gene. CDR3 length: 14 residues. The V end was cut by 5 bases, the J end by 4 bases, with 14 bases between. Germline assignment: CDR1 KGHSH and CDR2 LQKENI.

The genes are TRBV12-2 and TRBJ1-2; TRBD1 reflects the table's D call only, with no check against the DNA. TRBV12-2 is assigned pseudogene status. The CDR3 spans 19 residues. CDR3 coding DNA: TGTGCAAGTCGCCGGATGGGGATACCTGGGGCAGGGGCGTCCTATGGCTACACCTTC. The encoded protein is CASRRMGIPGAGASYGYTF.

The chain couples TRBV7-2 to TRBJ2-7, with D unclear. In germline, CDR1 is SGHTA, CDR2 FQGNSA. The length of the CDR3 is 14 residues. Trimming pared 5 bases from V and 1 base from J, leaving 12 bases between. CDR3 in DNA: TGTGCCAGCAGCCCCGCGGCGAAATCCTACGAGCAGTACTTC. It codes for CASSPAAKSYEQYF.

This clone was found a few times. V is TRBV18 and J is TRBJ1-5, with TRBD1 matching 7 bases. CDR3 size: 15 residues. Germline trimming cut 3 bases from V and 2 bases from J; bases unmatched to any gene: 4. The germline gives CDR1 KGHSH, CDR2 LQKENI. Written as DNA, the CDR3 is TGTGCCAGCTCACCCTCAACAGGGGGCAATCAGCCCCAGCATTTT. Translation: CASSPSTGGNQPQHF.

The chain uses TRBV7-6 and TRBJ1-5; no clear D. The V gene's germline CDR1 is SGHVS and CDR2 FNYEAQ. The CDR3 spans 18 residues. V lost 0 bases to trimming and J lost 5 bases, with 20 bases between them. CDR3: CASSLAPPEGRADQPQHF. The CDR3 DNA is TGTGCCAGCAGCTTAGCCCCACCGGAAGGTAGAGCGGATCAGCCCCAGCATTTT.

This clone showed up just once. In DNA form, the CDR3 reads TGTGCCAGTAGTGCGGGGGACAGGGCGACGGATACGCAGTATTTT. Protein sequence: CASSAGDRATDTQYF. The V and J genes are TRBV19 and TRBJ2-3, with 9 bases aligning to TRBD1. CDR3 length: 15 residues. V dropped 5 bases and J dropped 6; count of bases not matched to a gene: 9. Germline V gene sequence: CDR1 LNHDA, CDR2 SQIVND (reference sequence).

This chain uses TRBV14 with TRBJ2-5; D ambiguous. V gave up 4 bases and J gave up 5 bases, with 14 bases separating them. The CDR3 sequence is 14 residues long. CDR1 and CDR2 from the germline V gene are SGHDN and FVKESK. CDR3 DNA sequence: TGTGCCAGCAGCCCCGGCCCGTCGAGGGAGACCCAGTACTTC. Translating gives CASSPGPSRETQYF.

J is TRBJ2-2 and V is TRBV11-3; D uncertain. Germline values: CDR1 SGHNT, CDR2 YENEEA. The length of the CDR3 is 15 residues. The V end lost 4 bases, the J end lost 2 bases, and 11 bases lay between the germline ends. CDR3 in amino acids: CASSSRYNNTGELFF. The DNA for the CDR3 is TGTGCCAGCAGCTCCCGTTATAATAACACCGGGGAGCTGTTTTTT.

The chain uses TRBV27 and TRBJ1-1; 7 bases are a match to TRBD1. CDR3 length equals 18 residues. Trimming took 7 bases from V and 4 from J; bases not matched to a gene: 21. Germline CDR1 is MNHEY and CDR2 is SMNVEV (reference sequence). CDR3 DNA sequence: TGTGCCAGCATCTCTAGGGGGCCAAGGGCTATTATCGGCACTGAAGCTTTCTTT. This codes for CASISRGPRAIIGTEAFF.

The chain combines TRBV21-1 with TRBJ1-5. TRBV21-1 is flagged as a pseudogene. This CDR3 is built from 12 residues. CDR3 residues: CATGMLNQPQHF. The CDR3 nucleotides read TGTGCCACCGGGATGCTCAATCAGCCCCAGCATTTT.

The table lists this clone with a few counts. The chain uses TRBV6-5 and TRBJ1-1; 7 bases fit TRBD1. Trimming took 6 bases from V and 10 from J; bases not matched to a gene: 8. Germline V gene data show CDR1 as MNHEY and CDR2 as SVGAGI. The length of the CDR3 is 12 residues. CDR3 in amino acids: CASSRGGGRAFF. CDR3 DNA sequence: TGTGCCAGCAGCAGAGGAGGGGGCCGAGCTTTCTTT.